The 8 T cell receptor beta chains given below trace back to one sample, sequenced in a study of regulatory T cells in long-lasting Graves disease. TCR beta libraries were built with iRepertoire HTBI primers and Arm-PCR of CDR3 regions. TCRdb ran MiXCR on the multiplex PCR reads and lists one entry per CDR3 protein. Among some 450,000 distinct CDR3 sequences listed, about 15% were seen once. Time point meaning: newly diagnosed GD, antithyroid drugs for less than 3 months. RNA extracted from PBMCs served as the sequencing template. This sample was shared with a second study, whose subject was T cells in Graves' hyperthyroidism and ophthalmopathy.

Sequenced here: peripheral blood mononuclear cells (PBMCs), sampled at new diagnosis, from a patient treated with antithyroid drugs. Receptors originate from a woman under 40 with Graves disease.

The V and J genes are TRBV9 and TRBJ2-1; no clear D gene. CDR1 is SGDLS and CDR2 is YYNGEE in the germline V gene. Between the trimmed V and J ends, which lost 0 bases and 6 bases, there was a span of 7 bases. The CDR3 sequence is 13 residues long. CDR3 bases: TGTGCCAGCAGCGTAGGCTTCGCCAATGAGCAGTTCTTC. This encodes CASSVGFANEQFF.

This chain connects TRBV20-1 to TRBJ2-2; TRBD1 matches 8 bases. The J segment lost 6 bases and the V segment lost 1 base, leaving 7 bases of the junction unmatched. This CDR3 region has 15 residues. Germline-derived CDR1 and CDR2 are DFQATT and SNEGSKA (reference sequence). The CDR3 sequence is CSARVTGEESGELFF. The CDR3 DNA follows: TGCAGTGCTAGAGTGACAGGGGAGGAATCCGGGGAGCTGTTTTTT.

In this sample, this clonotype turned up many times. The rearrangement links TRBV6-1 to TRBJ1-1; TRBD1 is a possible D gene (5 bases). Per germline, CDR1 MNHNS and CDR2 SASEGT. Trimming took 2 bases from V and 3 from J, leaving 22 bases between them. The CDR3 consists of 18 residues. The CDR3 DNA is TGTGCCAGCAGTGAAAGAGGGGTCTCCCCCATCATGGACACTGAAGCTTTCTTT. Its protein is CASSERGVSPIMDTEAFF.

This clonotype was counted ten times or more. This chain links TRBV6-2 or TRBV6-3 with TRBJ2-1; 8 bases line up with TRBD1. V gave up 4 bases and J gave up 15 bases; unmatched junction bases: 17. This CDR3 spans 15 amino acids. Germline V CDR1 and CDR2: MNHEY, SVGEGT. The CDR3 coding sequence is TGTGCCAGCAGTTTACGACAGGGGTTCATTTCGGGTCTGTTCTTC. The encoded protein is CASSLRQGFISGLFF.

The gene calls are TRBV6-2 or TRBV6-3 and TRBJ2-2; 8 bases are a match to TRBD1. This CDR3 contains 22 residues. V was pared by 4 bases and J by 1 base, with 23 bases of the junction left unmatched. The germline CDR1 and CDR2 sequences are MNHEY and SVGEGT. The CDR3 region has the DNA TGTGCCAGCAGTTCTCAGCTTATTCGGACAGGGAACTCTACTATGAACACCGGGGAGCTGTTTTTT. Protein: CASSSQLIRTGNSTMNTGELFF.

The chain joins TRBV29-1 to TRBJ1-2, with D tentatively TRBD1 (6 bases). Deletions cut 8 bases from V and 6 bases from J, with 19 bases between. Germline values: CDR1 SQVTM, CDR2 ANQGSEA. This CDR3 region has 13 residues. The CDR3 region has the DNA TGCAGCTCCCGGGACGGCAGGGGTCATGGCTACACCTTC. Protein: CSSRDGRGHGYTF.

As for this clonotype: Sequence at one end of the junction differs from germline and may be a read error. The CDR3 region is CATAGRLNAEAFF. CDR3 nucleotide sequence: TGTGCCACCGCCGGGAGGCTGAACGCTGAAGCTTTCTTT. The chain carries TRBV15 and TRBJ1-1; D is undetermined. Germline CDR1 LNHNV, CDR2 YYDKDF (reference sequence). This CDR3 region has 13 residues.

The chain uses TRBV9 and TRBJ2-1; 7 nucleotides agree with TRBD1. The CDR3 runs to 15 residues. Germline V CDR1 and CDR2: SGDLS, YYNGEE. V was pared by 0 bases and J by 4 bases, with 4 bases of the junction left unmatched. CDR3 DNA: TGTGCCAGCAGCGTAGGGGACAGCTTTTACAATGAGCAGTTCTTC. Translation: CASSVGDSFYNEQFF.